This T cell receptor beta chain came from a study of glioma-infiltrating T cells. The iRepertoire nested amplicon-rescue multiplex PCR amplified TCR alpha and beta CDR3s from RNA. Each CDR3 protein is one row after TCRdb ran MiXCR on the multiplex PCR reads. The repertoire holds 300,000 to 450,000 distinct CDR3 sequences, roughly 41% seen once, with about 12% in the top ten. This CDR3 spans 18 amino acids. Unmatched junction bases numbered 14, after V lost 5 bases and J lost 4 bases. Germline CDR1 is SGHRS and CDR2 is YFSETQ. The rearrangement uses TRBV5-1 and TRBJ2-1, with 11 positions matching TRBD2. The receptor was isolated from a human donor with low-grade glioma or glioblastoma, undergoing nonglioma brain surgery, or in good health (not recorded which). Specimen: glioma tissue, nonneoplastic brain tissue, or PBMCs (not recorded which). The DNA of the CDR3 is TGCGCCAGCAGTGTTGTGGGGAGACTAGCGGGGAGATACAATGAGCAGTTCTTC. Its protein is CASSVVGRLAGRYNEQFF.